This T cell receptor beta chain came from a study of blood T cell repertoires in COVID-19 (dated by TCRdb to 2020 to 2021). In the study overall: Samples covering the acute and convalescent phases of COVID-19 were provided by collaborators in the United States, Italy and Spain. The prospective study material was composed of cDNA or gDNA derived from T cells, B-cell-depleted T cells, or PBMCs. The dataset comprised deeply sampled blood TCRbeta repertoires from subjects exposed to, actively infected with, or recovered from COVID-19. The repertoires were released in a freely available public database meant as a resource for research on the immune response to SARS-CoV-2. Samples came from the ongoing ImmuneRACE study (first 160 participants) plus 1,254 subjects from 6 global collaborators. Nearly every sample came with metadata listing a de-identified subject ID, COVID-19 status, age in years and sex. Where HLA class I and class II types were available, the types were taken from metadata supplied by the sample provider, not from assay-based typing.

Each collaborating institution followed its own protocols to collect whole blood in K2EDTA tubes. For TCRbeta analysis, collaborators shipped samples in one of three forms: frozen whole blood, isolated PBMCs, or DNA extracted from either of those sample types. As for this clone: Its antigen is unknown. The sample holds no much larger clone one base away, and base qualities are not on file.

The paper's findings and limits, for the study overall: How much clinical and demographic metadata was included differed by source and by participant, and the metadata was provided uncurated.

TCRbeta CDR3 regions were amplified from genomic DNA by means of the immunoSEQ Assay, a bias-controlled multiplex PCR. Concerning the study's data processing: The number of nucleated cells in each sample was estimated from the amplification of reference gene primers within the assay. To quantify the absolute abundance of each unique TCRbeta CDR3 rearrangement, sequence reads were collapsed and filtered. Productive Simpson clonality was computed per sample as the square root of Simpson's diversity index over productive rearrangements. TCRdb retrieved this table from immuneACCESS and kept in-frame rearrangements only. Not all clones are present; in checked studies, unresolved V genes account for under half, and no reason is known for the remainder. The DNA was the basis for D and trimming; V, J and clone size are from that table. The sample table contains 100,000 to 120,000 clones; only one count was recorded for 85% of them. Around 4.5% of the sample comes from the top ten.

The germline V gene yields ENHRY for CDR1 and SYGVKD for CDR2. V and J lose 4 bases and 1 base, and a span of 11 bases separates them. The CDR3 goes from the cysteine to the phenylalanine over 14 residues. CDR3 DNA only is kept here, 42 bases in frame from base 1. This receptor was obtained from a man in his fifties with acute or convalescent COVID-19. Sequenced sample: peripheral blood. The chain couples TRBV10-3 to TRBJ2-7; perhaps TRBD2 is the D gene, with 6 bases matching. The DNA sequence reads TGTGCCATCAGTGCCGGGAGCCAGTCCTACGAGCAGTACTTC. It specifies CAISAGSQSYEQYF.